This TCR beta chain was recorded in a study of CD8 T cells in ankylosing spondylitis. Germline values: CDR1 DFQATT, CDR2 SNEGSKA (reference sequence). The length of the CDR3 is 15 residues. V shed 6 bases and J 4 bases; nucleotides not matched to a gene: 11. This clonotype was seen repeatedly, ten times or more. TCRdb analysed the 5' RACE reads with MiXCR anew, one entry per CDR3 protein. Of about 92,000 distinct CDR3 sequences listed, 8.8% are singletons. The sequencing sample was made of blood, either unsorted or a sorted T cell fraction (not recorded which). The sequence derives from a male donor with ankylosing spondylitis or in good health (not recorded which). The V and J genes are TRBV20-1 and TRBJ1-1, with 10 bases identical to TRBD1. In DNA, the CDR3 is TGCAGTGCCCCGAGGGACAGGGGATTCGGCACTGAAGCTTTCTTT. The encoded protein is CSAPRDRGFGTEAFF.